The clone carrying this T cell receptor beta chain was seen many times. This specimen belongs to a study of T-cell memory formation after mild COVID-19. TCRdb ran MiXCR on the 5' RACE reads and lists one entry per CDR3 protein. The data contain some 180,000 distinct CDR3 sequences, roughly 13% of them singletons. The CDR3 is 12 amino acids. In germline, CDR1 is SNHLY, CDR2 FYNNEI. V lost 7 bases and J 0 bases, leaving 6 bases between the germline ends. The sequence was collected from a man younger than 35 who had mild COVID-19 (a few samples of this study predate the infection). Cell type and time point are not known. The sample consisted of PBMCs or a T cell subset sorted from them (not recorded which). J is TRBJ2-5 and V is TRBV2, with no clear D. CDR3 region: CASMEYQETQYF. CDR3 DNA: TGTGCCAGCATGGAGTACCAAGAGACCCAGTACTTC.